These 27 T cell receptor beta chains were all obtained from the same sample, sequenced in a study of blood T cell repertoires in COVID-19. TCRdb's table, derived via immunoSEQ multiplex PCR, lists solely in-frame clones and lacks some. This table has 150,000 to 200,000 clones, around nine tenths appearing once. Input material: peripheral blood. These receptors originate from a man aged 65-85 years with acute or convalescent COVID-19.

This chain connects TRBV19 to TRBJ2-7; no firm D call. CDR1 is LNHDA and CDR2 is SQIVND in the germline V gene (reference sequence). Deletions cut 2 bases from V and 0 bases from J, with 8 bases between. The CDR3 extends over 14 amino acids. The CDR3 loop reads CASSIMASSYEQYF. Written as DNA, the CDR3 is TGTGCCAGTAGTATAATGGCCAGCTCCTACGAGCAGTACTTC.

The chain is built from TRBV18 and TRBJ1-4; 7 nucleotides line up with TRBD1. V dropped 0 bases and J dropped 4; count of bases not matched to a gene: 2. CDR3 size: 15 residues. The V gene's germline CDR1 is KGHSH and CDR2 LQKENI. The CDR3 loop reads CASSPPGQSNEKLFF. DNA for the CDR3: TGTGCCAGCTCACCACCGGGACAGAGTAATGAAAAACTGTTTTTT.

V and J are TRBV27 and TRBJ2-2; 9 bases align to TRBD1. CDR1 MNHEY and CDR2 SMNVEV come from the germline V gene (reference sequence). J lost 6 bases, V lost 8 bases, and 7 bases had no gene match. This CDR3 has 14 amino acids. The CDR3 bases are TGTGCCAGCTCCTTGACAGGGGGGGCCGGGGAGCTGTTTTTT. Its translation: CASSLTGGAGELFF.

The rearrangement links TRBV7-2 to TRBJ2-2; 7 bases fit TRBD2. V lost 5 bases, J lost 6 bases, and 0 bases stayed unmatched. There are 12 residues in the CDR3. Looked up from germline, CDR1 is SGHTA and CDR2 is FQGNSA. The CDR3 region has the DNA TGTGCCAGCAGCCGGGGGGCCGGGGAGCTGTTTTTT. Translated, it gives CASSRGAGELFF.

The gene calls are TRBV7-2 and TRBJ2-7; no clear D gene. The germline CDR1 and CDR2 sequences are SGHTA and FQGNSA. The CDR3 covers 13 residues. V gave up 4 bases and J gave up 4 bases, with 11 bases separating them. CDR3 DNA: TGTGCCAGCAGCTCCTTAGTGCGATACGAGCAGTACTTC. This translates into CASSSLVRYEQYF.

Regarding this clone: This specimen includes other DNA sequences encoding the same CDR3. The CDR3 here is CASSQEGTSYNEQFF. The CDR3 nucleotides read TGTGCCAGCAGCCAAGAAGGGACTAGTTACAATGAGCAGTTCTTC. The V and J genes are TRBV3-1 (or the pseudogene TRBV3-2) and TRBJ2-1, with TRBD2 matching over 8 bases. Looked up from germline, CDR1 is LGHDT and CDR2 is YNNKEL (reference sequence). The CDR3 loop spans 15 amino acids. With V trimmed by 0 bases and J by 4 bases, 2 bases remained unmatched.

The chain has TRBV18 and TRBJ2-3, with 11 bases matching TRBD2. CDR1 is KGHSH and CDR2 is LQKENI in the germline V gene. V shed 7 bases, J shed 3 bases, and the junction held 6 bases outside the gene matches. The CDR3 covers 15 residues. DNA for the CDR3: TGTGCCAGCTTGGGTCTAGCGGGAGGAACAGATACGCAGTATTTT. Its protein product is CASLGLAGGTDTQYF.

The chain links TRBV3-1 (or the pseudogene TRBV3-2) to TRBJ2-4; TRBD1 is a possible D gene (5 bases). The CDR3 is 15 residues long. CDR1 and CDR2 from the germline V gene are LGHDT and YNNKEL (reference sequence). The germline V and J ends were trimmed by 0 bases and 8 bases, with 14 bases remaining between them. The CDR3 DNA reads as TGTGCCAGCAGCCAAGATGCCAGGGCGAGGCACATTCAGTACTTC. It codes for CASSQDARARHIQYF.

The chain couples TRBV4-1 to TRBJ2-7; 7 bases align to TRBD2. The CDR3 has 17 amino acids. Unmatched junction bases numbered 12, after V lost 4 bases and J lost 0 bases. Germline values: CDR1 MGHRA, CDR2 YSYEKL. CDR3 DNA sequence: TGCGCCAGCAGCCCCCGCCCTGCTAGCGGAAACTCCTACGAGCAGTACTTC. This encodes CASSPRPASGNSYEQYF.

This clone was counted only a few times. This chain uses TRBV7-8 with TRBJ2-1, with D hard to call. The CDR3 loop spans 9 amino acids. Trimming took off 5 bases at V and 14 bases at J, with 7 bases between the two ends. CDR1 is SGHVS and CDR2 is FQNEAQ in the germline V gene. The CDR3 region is CASSPEKFF. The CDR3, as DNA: TGTGCCAGCAGCCCGGAGAAGTTCTTC.

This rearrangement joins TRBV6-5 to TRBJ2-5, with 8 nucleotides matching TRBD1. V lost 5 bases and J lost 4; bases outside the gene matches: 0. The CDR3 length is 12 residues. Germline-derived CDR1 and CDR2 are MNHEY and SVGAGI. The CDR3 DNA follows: TGTGCCAGCAGTACAGGGGGAGAGACCCAGTACTTC. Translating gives CASSTGGETQYF.

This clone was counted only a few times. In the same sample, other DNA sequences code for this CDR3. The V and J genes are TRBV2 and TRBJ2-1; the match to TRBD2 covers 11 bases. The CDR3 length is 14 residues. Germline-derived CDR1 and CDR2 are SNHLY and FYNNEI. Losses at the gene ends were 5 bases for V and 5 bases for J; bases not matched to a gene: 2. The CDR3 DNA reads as TGTGCCAGCAGTCTGACTAGCGGGAACAATGAGCAGTTCTTC. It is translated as CASSLTSGNNEQFF.

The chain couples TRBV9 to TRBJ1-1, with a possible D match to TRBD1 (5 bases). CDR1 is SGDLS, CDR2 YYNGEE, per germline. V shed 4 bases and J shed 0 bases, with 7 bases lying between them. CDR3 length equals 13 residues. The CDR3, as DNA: TGTGCCAGCAGCCAGGGTTTGAACACTGAAGCTTTCTTT. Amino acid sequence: CASSQGLNTEAFF.

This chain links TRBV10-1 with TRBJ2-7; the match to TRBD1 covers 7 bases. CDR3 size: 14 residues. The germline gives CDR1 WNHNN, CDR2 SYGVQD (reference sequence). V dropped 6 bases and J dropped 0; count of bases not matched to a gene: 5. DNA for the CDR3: TGCGCCAGCAGCAGGACAGGAGACTCCTACGAGCAGTACTTC. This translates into CASSRTGDSYEQYF.

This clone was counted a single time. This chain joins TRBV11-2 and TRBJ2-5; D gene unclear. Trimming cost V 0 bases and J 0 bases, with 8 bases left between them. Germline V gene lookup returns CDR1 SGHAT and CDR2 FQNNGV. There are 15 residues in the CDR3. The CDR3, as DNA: TGTGCCAGCAGCTTAGACTACTACTACCAAGAGACCCAGTACTTC. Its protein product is CASSLDYYYQETQYF.

In nucleotides, the CDR3 is TGTGCCAGCAGCGGGGGGTCAGGGCAGCCCCAGCATTTT. Protein product: CASSGGSGQPQHF. V is TRBV28 and J is TRBJ1-5, with D possibly being TRBD1 (5 bases). Germline V gene lookup returns CDR1 MDHEN and CDR2 SYDVKM. Deletions cut 6 bases from V and 7 bases from J, with 13 bases between. The CDR3 is made up of 13 amino acids. The variable domain in full, with the rest retrieved from reference TRBV28 and TRBJ1-5, is DVKVTQSSRYLVKRTGEKVFLECVQDMDHENMFWYRQDPGLGLRLIYFSYDVKMKEKGDIPEGYSVSREKKERFSLILESASTNQTSMYLCASSGGSGQPQHFGDGTRLSIL.

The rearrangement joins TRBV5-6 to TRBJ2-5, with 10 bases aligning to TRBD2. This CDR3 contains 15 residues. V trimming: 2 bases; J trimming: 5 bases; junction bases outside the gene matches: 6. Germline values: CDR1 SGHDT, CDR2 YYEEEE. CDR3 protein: CASSLSGRGRETQYF. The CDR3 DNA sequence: TGTGCCAGCAGCTTAAGCGGGAGGGGTCGGGAGACCCAGTACTTC.

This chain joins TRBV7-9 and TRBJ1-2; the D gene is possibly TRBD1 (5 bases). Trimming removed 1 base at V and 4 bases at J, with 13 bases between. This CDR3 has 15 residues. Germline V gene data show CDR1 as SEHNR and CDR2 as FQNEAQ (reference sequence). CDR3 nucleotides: TGTGCCAGCAGCTTAGATAAGGGGCGCCTCTATGGCTACACCTTC. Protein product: CASSLDKGRLYGYTF.

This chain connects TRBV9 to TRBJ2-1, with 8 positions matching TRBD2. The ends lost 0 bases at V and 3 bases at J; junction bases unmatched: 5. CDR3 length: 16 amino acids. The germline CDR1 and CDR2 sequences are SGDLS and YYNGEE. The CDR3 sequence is CASSVVGTSNYNEQFF. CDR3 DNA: TGTGCCAGCAGCGTAGTTGGGACTAGTAACTACAATGAGCAGTTCTTC.

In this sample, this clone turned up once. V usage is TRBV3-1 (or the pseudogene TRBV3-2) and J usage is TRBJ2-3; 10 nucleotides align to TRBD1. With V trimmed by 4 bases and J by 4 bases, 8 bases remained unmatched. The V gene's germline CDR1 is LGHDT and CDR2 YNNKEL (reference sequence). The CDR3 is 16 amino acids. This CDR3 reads CASSRQTGGAADTQYF. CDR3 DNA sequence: TGTGCCAGCAGCCGGCAGACAGGGGGCGCAGCAGATACGCAGTATTTT.

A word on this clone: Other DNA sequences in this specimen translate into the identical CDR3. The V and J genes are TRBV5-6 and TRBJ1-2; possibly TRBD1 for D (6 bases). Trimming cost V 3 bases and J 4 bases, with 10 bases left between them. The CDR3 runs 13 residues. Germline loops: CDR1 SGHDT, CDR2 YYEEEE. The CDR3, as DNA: TGTGCCAGCAGCTCGGACAGACTCTATGGCTACACCTTC. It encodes CASSSDRLYGYTF.

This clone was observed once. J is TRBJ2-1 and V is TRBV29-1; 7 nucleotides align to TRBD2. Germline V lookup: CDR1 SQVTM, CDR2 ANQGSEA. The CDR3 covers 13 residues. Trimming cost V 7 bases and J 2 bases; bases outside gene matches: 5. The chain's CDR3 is CSGGTMAYNEQFF. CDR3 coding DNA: TGCAGCGGCGGGACTATGGCCTACAATGAGCAGTTCTTC.

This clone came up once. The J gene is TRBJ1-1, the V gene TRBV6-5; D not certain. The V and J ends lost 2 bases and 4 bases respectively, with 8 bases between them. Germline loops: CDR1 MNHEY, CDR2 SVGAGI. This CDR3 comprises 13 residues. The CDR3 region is CASSYVKSTEAFF. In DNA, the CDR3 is TGTGCCAGCAGTTACGTGAAGAGCACTGAAGCTTTCTTT.

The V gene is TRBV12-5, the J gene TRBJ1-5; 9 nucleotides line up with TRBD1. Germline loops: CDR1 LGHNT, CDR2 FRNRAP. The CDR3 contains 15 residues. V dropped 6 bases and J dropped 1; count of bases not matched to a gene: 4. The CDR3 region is CASGPQGASNQPQHF. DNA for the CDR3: TGTGCTAGTGGGCCACAGGGGGCGAGCAATCAGCCCCAGCATTTT.

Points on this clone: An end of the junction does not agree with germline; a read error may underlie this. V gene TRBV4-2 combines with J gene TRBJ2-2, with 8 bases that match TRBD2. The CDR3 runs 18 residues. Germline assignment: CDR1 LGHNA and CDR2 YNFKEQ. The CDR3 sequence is CARSQDGGGGPNTGELFF. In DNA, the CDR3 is TGTGCCCGCAGCCAAGACGGGGGGGGAGGACCGAACACCGGGGAGCTGTTTTTT.

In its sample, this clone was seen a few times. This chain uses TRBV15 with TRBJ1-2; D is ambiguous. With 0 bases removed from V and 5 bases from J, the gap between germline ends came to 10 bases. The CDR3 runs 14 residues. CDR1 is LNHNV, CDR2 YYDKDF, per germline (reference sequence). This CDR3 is CATSREFGSYGYTF. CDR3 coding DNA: TGTGCCACCAGCAGAGAATTTGGTAGTTATGGCTACACCTTC.

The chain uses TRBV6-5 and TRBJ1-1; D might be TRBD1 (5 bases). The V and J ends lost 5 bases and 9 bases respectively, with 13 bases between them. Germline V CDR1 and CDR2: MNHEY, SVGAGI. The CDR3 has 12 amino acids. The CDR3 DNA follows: TGTGCCAGCAGTCCTCAGGGTCTTAAAGCTTTCTTT. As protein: CASSPQGLKAFF.